These 21 T cell receptor beta chains came from one sample sequenced in a study of blood T cell repertoires in COVID-19. Using immunoSEQ multiplex PCR, the repertoire was profiled, and TCRdb retains in-frame clones only, with some absent. Of around 300,000 clones listed, roughly 90% are singletons. Sequenced: PBMCs or T cells enriched from blood (not recorded which). Source of these receptors: a middle-aged woman who had recovered from COVID-19.

The V and J genes are TRBV2 and TRBJ2-1; D remains ambiguous. Germline CDR1 is SNHLY and CDR2 is FYNNEI. The CDR3 consists of 13 residues. CDR3 region: CASHGGAGNEQFF. CDR3 coding DNA: TGTGCATCACATGGCGGCGCTGGGAATGAGCAGTTCTTC. Supplemented by reference TRBV2 and TRBJ2-1, the full variable domain reads EPEVTQTPSHQVTQMGQEVILRCVPISNHLYFYWYRQILGQKVEFLVSFYNNEISEKSEIFDDQFSVERPDGSNFTLKIRSTKLEDSAMYFCASHGGAGNEQFFGPGTRLTVL.

This sequence joins TRBV19 and TRBJ1-5; weak D call: TRBD1 (6 bases). V lost 6 bases to trimming and J lost 11 bases, with 11 bases between them. Germline V gene data show CDR1 as LNHDA and CDR2 as SQIVND (reference sequence). The CDR3 has 11 amino acids. In nucleotides, the CDR3 is TGTGCCAGTAGGGGGGACATGGCCCAGCATTTT. This translates into CASRGDMAQHF.

The chain combines TRBV2 with TRBJ2-3; 8 bases align to TRBD1. The V gene's germline CDR1 is SNHLY and CDR2 FYNNEI. With 7 bases clipped from V and 1 base from J, the junction kept 4 bases outside the gene matches. This CDR3 has 14 amino acids. CDR3 sequence (DNA): TGTGCCAGCACCGGACAGGGCCGCACAGATACGCAGTATTTT. Protein sequence: CASTGQGRTDTQYF.

The rearrangement uses TRBV2 and TRBJ2-7; 10 positions match TRBD1. This CDR3 has 16 amino acids. Germline lookup yields CDR1 SNHLY and CDR2 FYNNEI. V lost 0 bases to trimming and J lost 3 bases; unmatched junction nucleotides: 5. The CDR3 protein is CASSEAATGGFYEQYF. The CDR3 DNA reads TGTGCCAGCAGTGAAGCCGCGACAGGGGGCTTCTACGAGCAGTACTTC.

The gene calls are TRBV11-1 and TRBJ1-2; 8 bases match TRBD1. CDR1 and CDR2 from the germline V gene are SGHAT and FQDESV (reference sequence). The junction had 12 bases not matched to a gene; V was cut back by 5 bases and J by 7 bases. This CDR3 has 15 residues. CDR3 loop: CASSASETGAGGYTF. DNA for the CDR3: TGTGCCAGCAGCGCGTCCGAGACAGGGGCCGGTGGCTACACCTTC.

V is TRBV27 and J is TRBJ1-2; TRBD1 agrees at 9 bases. Trimming at V came to 0 bases and at J to 0 bases, leaving 5 bases not matched to a gene. The germline gives CDR1 MNHEY, CDR2 SMNVEV (reference sequence). The CDR3 sequence is 17 residues long. The CDR3 spells CASSLSPGTGTNYGYTF. CDR3 nucleotides: TGTGCCAGCAGTTTATCCCCCGGGACAGGGACTAACTATGGCTACACCTTC.

The chain has TRBV18 and TRBJ1-2, with unresolved D. The ends were cut back, 0 bases at V and 4 bases at J, with 12 bases in the middle. Germline CDR1 and CDR2: KGHSH and LQKENI. The CDR3 has 15 amino acids. The CDR3 region is CASSPPSQGSYGYTF. The CDR3 DNA reads as TGTGCCAGCTCACCACCGAGTCAAGGGAGCTATGGCTACACCTTC.

The chain uses TRBV4-2 and TRBJ1-2; D remains ambiguous. The germline V and J ends were trimmed by 1 base and 0 bases, with 3 bases remaining between them. CDR3 length: 13 residues. In germline, CDR1 is LGHNA, CDR2 YNFKEQ. The CDR3 region has the DNA TGTGCCAGCAGCCAAGGTACTAACTATGGCTACACCTTC. The encoded protein is CASSQGTNYGYTF.

This chain joins TRBV5-1 and TRBJ2-5; TRBD2 agrees at 10 bases. This CDR3 spans 16 amino acids. The germline V gene encodes CDR1 SGHRS and CDR2 YFSETQ. The ends lost 4 bases at V and 0 bases at J; junction bases unmatched: 6. In DNA form, the CDR3 reads TGCGCCAGCAGCGACCCTAGCGGGGGCTACCAAGAGACCCAGTACTTC. Protein sequence: CASSDPSGGYQETQYF. The variable domain in full, with the rest retrieved from reference TRBV5-1 and TRBJ2-5, is KAGVTQTPRYLIKTRGQQVTLSCSPISGHRSVSWYQQTPGQGLQFLFEYFSETQRNKGNFPGRFSGRQFSNSRSEMNVSTLELGDSALYLCASSDPSGGYQETQYFGPGTRLLVL.

Of note for this clone: At one of its ends the junction is not consistent with the germline gene, which may arise from a read error. This rearrangement joins TRBV7-7 to TRBJ2-5; maybe TRBD1 (6 bases). The germline gives CDR1 SSHAT, CDR2 FNYEAQ (reference sequence). The CDR3 has 15 amino acids. The CDR3 DNA sequence: TGTGCTAGCAGCTTAAATACAGGGAAAATCGAGACCCAGTACTTC. Protein: CASSLNTGKIETQYF.

The rearrangement joins TRBV2 to TRBJ2-1, with 7 bases lining up with TRBD1. Germline CDR1 SNHLY, CDR2 FYNNEI. This CDR3 is 14 amino acids long. V was clipped by 3 bases and J by 7 bases; unmatched bases: 6. CDR3 residues: CASSDGQVNNEQFF. The CDR3 nucleotides are TGTGCCAGCAGTGACGGACAGGTGAATAATGAGCAGTTCTTC.

V usage is TRBV4-3 and J usage is TRBJ2-3; 9 bases agree with TRBD1. J was trimmed by 5 bases and V by 0 bases; bases with no gene match: 6. In germline, CDR1 is LGHNA, CDR2 YSLEER. The length of the CDR3 is 16 residues. CDR3 residues: CASSQDWGTGRDTQYF. CDR3 in DNA: TGCGCCAGCAGCCAAGATTGGGGGACAGGGCGAGATACGCAGTATTTT.

In this sample, this clone turned up once. The gene calls are TRBV5-4 and TRBJ1-1; D unclear. The germline V and J ends were trimmed by 4 bases and 3 bases, with 16 bases remaining between them. The CDR3 extends over 15 amino acids. CDR1 is SGHNT, CDR2 YYREEE, per germline (reference sequence). The CDR3 sequence is CASSRSTQVDTEAFF. CDR3 in DNA: TGTGCCAGCAGCCGTAGTACCCAGGTAGACACTGAAGCTTTCTTT.

The CDR3 spells CASSQKTSGRFSEQFF. The CDR3 nucleotides are TGTGCCAGCAGCCAAAAGACTAGCGGGAGGTTCAGTGAGCAGTTCTTC. The chain joins TRBV13 to TRBJ2-1; 13 bases map to TRBD2. This CDR3 is built from 16 residues. J lost 9 bases, V lost 5 bases, and 10 bases had no gene match. CDR1 and CDR2 (germline): PRHDT, FYEKMQ (reference sequence).

The genes are TRBV7-2 and TRBJ1-1, with D unresolved. The germline V gene encodes CDR1 SGHTA and CDR2 FQGNSA. This CDR3 spans 14 amino acids. Trimming shortened V by 1 base and J by 3 bases, and 9 bases separated the two germline ends. The CDR3 loop reads CASSLVASHTEAFF. The CDR3 DNA follows: TGTGCCAGCAGCTTAGTTGCGTCGCACACTGAAGCTTTCTTT.

V usage is TRBV20-1 and J usage is TRBJ1-2, with a tentative D call TRBD1 (5 bases). Deletions cut 3 bases from V and 0 bases from J, with 11 bases between. Germline CDR1 reads DFQATT; CDR2 reads SNEGSKA (reference sequence). This CDR3 has 14 amino acids. Here the CDR3 reads CSASSGSANYGYTF. CDR3 DNA: TGCAGTGCTAGTTCAGGGTCGGCTAACTATGGCTACACCTTC.

J is TRBJ1-5 and V is TRBV6-5; 8 nucleotides agree with TRBD1. CDR3 length: 15 residues. Germline loops: CDR1 MNHEY, CDR2 SVGAGI. With 6 bases clipped from V and 5 bases from J, the junction kept 9 bases outside the gene matches. The CDR3 sequence: CASRAVQGAYQPQHF. In nucleotides, the CDR3 is TGTGCCAGCAGGGCCGTGCAGGGGGCCTATCAGCCCCAGCATTTT.

This chain connects TRBV14 to TRBJ2-5; D is ambiguous. The germline V and J ends were trimmed by 0 bases and 3 bases, with 14 bases remaining between them. Germline assignment: CDR1 SGHDN and CDR2 FVKESK. The CDR3 loop spans 16 amino acids. The CDR3 here is CASSQDTPRSEETQYF. The DNA for the CDR3 is TGTGCCAGCAGCCAAGATACACCCAGAAGTGAAGAGACCCAGTACTTC.

On this clone itself: A read error may produce the germline difference seen at one junction end. V and J are TRBV7-7 and TRBJ2-5, with D perhaps matching TRBD1 (6 bases). The germline gives CDR1 SSHAT, CDR2 FNYEAQ (reference sequence). The CDR3 runs to 15 residues. CDR3 DNA: TGTGCTAGCAGCTTTTTTGTGGGGGCGGAAGAGACCCAGTACTTC. This encodes CASSFFVGAEETQYF.

The gene calls are TRBV23-1 and TRBJ2-2; 7 bases are shared with TRBD1. TRBV23-1 is identified as an open reading frame with a role that is uncertain. Trimming cost V 0 bases and J 7 bases; bases outside gene matches: 14. The CDR3 length is 18 residues. The CDR3 nucleotides are TGCGCCAGCAGTCAATCCGACAGGGCCGTTCCCCACATCGGGGAGCTGTTTTTT. The encoded protein is CASSQSDRAVPHIGELFF.

This clone was recorded once. The chain links TRBV7-9 to TRBJ1-1; D may be TRBD1 (5 bases). The V gene's germline CDR1 is SEHNR and CDR2 FQNEAQ (reference sequence). This CDR3 comprises 13 residues. Deletions cut 1 base from V and 7 bases from J, with 10 bases between. Written as DNA, the CDR3 is TGTGCCAGCAGCTTAGTTGTAGGGGTTGAAGCTTTCTTT. It specifies CASSLVVGVEAFF.